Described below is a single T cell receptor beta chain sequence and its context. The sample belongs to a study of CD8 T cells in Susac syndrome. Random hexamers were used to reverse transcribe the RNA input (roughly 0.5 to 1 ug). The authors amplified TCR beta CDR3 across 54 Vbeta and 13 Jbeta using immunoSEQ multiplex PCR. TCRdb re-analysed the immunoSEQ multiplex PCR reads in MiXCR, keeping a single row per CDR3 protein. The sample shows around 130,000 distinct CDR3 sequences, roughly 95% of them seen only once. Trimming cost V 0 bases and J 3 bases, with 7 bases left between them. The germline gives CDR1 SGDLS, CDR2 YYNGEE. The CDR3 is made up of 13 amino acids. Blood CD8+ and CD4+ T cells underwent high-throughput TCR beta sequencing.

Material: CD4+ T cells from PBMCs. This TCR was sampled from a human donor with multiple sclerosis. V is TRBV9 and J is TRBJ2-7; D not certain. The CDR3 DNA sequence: TGTGCCAGCAGCGTAGACGGAATCTACGAGCAGTACTTC. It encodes CASSVDGIYEQYF.